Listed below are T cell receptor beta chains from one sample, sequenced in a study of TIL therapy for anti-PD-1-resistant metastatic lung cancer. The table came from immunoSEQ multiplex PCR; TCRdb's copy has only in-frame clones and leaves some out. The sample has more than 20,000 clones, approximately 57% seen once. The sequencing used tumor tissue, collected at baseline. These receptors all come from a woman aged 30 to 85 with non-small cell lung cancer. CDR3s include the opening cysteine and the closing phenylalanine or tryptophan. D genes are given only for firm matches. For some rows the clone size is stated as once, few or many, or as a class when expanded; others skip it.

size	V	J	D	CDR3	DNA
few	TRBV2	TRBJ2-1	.	CASSESLGEKYNEQFF	TGTGCCAGCAGTGAATCTTTAGGGGAGAAATACAATGAGCAGTTCTTC
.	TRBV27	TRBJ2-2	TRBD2	CASSLGTFPTSSGRARTGELFF	TGTGCCAGCAGTTTAGGTACCTTCCCAACCAGTAGCGGGAGGGCCCGCACCGGGGAGCTGTTTTTT
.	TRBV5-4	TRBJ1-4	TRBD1	CASSFDRGNEKLFF	TGTGCCAGCAGCTTCGACAGGGGTAATGAAAAACTGTTTTTT
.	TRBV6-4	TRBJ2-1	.	CASTQDAGSYNEQFF	TGTGCCAGCACCCAAGACGCGGGCTCCTACAATGAGCAGTTCTTC
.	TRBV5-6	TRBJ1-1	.	CASSLSMGRTNTEAFF	TGTGCCAGCAGCTTGAGTATGGGACGGACCAACACTGAAGCTTTCTTT
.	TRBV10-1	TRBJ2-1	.	CASSELGGWNEQFF	TGCGCCAGCAGTGAGTTGGGCGGGTGGAATGAGCAGTTCTTC
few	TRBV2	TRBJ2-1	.	CASSDGSNEQFF	TGTGCCAGCAGTGACGGGAGCAATGAGCAGTTCTTC
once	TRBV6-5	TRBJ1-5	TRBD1	CASSQDRGLNQPQHF	TGTGCCAGCAGCCAGGACAGGGGGTTGAATCAGCCCCAGCATTTT
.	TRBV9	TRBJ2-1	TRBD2	CASSVSGGGSGRWEQFF	TGTGCCAGCAGCGTATCAGGTGGGGGTAGCGGGAGATGGGAGCAGTTCTTC
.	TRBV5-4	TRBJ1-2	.	CASSLGPEGGYTF	TGTGCCAGCAGCTTGGGGCCGGAGGGTGGCTACACCTTC
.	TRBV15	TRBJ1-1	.	CATSRGWTEAFF	TGTGCCACCAGCAGAGGGTGGACTGAAGCTTTCTTT
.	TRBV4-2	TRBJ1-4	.	CASSQDRQRSTNEKLFF	TGTGCCAGCAGCCAAGATAGGCAGCGATCAACTAATGAAAAACTGTTTTTT
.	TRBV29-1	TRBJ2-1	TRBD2	CSVEGTSGNNEQFF	TGCAGCGTTGAAGGGACTAGCGGGAACAATGAGCAGTTCTTC
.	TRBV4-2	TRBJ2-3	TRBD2	CASSLGTSGSSDTQYF	TGTGCCAGCAGCTTGGGGACTAGCGGGAGTTCCGATACGCAGTATTTT
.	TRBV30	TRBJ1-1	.	CAWSIGQQLPEAFF	TGTGCCTGGAGTATCGGTCAGCAGTTACCTGAAGCTTTCTTT
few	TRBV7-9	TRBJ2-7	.	CASSLAVGTHEQYF	TGTGCCAGCAGCTTAGCTGTCGGGACCCACGAGCAGTACTTC
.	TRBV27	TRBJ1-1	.	CASSPPGFMNTEAFF	TGTGCCAGCAGTCCCCCGGGATTCATGAACACTGAAGCTTTCTTT